Below are 20 T cell receptor beta chains sequenced from a single sample in a study of early T cells in non-severe SARS-CoV-2 infection. TCRdb recomputed calls from the 5' RACE reads with MiXCR, one row per CDR3 protein. The sample comprises 30,000 or so distinct CDR3 sequences, around 5% of which are singletons, and about 5.7% rests with the top ten. The specimen was whole blood. The receptors shown here come from an adult who was a healthcare worker with PCR-confirmed SARS-CoV-2 infection or an uninfected control (not recorded which).

Ten or more counts support this clonotype. This chain joins TRBV6-2 or TRBV6-3 and TRBJ2-3; TRBD2 aligns across 7 bases. The CDR3 has 19 amino acids. V lost 6 bases to trimming and J lost 2 bases; unmatched junction nucleotides: 20. Germline assignment: CDR1 MNHEY and CDR2 SVGEGT. For the CDR3, the DNA is TGTGCCAGCAGGGGCCATAGGGGACTAAGCGGGCCCCTCACAGATACGCAGTATTTT. The encoded protein is CASRGHRGLSGPLTDTQYF.

This clonotype came up many times. The genes are TRBV6-2 or TRBV6-3 and TRBJ2-7, with D uncertain. CDR1 and CDR2 (germline): MNHEY, SVGEGT. CDR3 length: 11 amino acids. Trimming cost V 5 bases and J 1 base, with 3 bases left between them. The CDR3 is CASSGSYEQYF. DNA of the CDR3: TGTGCCAGCAGTGGTTCCTACGAGCAGTACTTC.

This clonotype was seen only a few times. The chain carries TRBV19 and TRBJ1-5, with D unclear. The germline gives CDR1 LNHDA, CDR2 SQIVND (reference sequence). V lost 5 bases and J lost 4, with 12 bases in between. This CDR3 is 14 amino acids long. CDR3 loop: CASSLTGRNQPQHF. Here the CDR3 DNA reads TGTGCCAGTAGTCTGACTGGCAGGAATCAGCCCCAGCATTTT.

At least ten counts were recorded for this clonotype. The gene calls are TRBV7-9 and TRBJ2-5; TRBD1 or TRBD2 may be the D gene (9 bases each). V lost 8 bases and J lost 4, with 20 bases in between. The germline gives CDR1 SEHNR, CDR2 FQNEAQ (reference sequence). The CDR3 length is 15 residues. The CDR3 loop reads CASLAGTGTLETQYF. In nucleotides, the CDR3 is TGTGCCAGCCTAGCGGGGACAGGGACCCTAGAGACCCAGTACTTC.

This clonotype was seen ten or more times. CDR3 in DNA: TGTGCCAGCAGGCGCGGGGGAGACTATGGCTACACCTTC. Amino acids: CASRRGGDYGYTF. The rearrangement links TRBV2 to TRBJ1-2; possible D gene TRBD1, 5 bases. The CDR3 has 13 residues. Germline-derived CDR1 and CDR2 are SNHLY and FYNNEI. V dropped 6 bases and J dropped 3 bases, with 11 bases sitting between them.

At least ten counts were recorded for this clonotype. The junction departs from the called germline gene at one end, perhaps through a read error. This chain links TRBV5-1 with TRBJ2-7; no clear D. The CDR3 runs 13 residues. The germline V gene has CDR1 SGHRS and CDR2 YFSETQ. The CDR3 DNA reads TGCGCCAGCAGCTTGGAGCCCGCGAGCCTCCGGGACTTC. Its translation is CASSLEPASLRDF. Looking up the rest from reference TRBV5-1 and TRBJ2-7 gives the full variable domain: KAGVTQTPRYLIKTRGQQVTLSCSPISGHRSVSWYQQTPGQGLQFLFEYFSETQRNKGNFPGRFSGRQFSNSRSEMNVSTLELGDSALYLCASSLEPASLRDFGPGTRLTVT.

In its sample, this clonotype was seen many times. The CDR3 spells CASSLVTTSTDTQYF. The CDR3 bases are TGTGCCAGCAGCTTAGTGACAACTAGCACAGATACGCAGTATTTT. The chain couples TRBV11-2 to TRBJ2-3; D not certain. Trimming shortened V by 1 base and J by 0 bases, and 8 bases separated the two germline ends. The germline V gene encodes CDR1 SGHAT and CDR2 FQNNGV. CDR3 length equals 15 residues.

Ten or more counts support this clonotype. The chain couples TRBV12-3 or TRBV12-4 to TRBJ2-3; D gene unclear. The ends were cut back, 4 bases at V and 2 bases at J, with 10 bases in the middle. The CDR3 loop spans 14 amino acids. In DNA, the CDR3 is TGTGCCAGCAGTTCAGAGATGTTCACAGATACGCAGTATTTT. It is translated as CASSSEMFTDTQYF.

The table lists this clonotype with a few counts. This chain uses TRBV19 with TRBJ2-7, with 10 bases that match TRBD1. The CDR3 spans 16 residues. Germline CDR1 and CDR2: LNHDA and SQIVND (reference sequence). The V segment lost 3 bases and the J segment 0 bases; nucleotides outside the gene matches: 5. In DNA, the CDR3 is TGTGCCAGTAGTATGACCGGGACAGGGGTCTCCTACGAGCAGTACTTC. This sequence encodes CASSMTGTGVSYEQYF.

This clonotype appeared many times. The rearrangement uses TRBV7-9 and TRBJ1-1; D not certain. The CDR3 totals 13 residues. Germline CDR1 and CDR2: SEHNR and FQNEAQ (reference sequence). V gave up 5 bases and J gave up 4 bases, with 11 bases separating them. Written as DNA, the CDR3 is TGTGCCAGCAGCCAAGGAGGCGGCACTGAAGCTTTCTTT. It yields the protein CASSQGGGTEAFF.

This clonotype has at least ten counts. The chain carries TRBV12-3 or TRBV12-4 and TRBJ2-3; TRBD2 aligns across 10 bases. V shed 2 bases and J 9 bases; nucleotides not matched to a gene: 8. This CDR3 has 15 residues. The DNA for the CDR3 is TGTGCCAGCAGTTTAATAGCGGGGGGAGTGGTGACGCAGTATTTT. It codes for CASSLIAGGVVTQYF.

The sample holds a few counts of this clonotype. V and J are TRBV6-5 and TRBJ2-1; 8 nucleotides match TRBD1. Germline V gives CDR1 MNHEY, CDR2 SVGAGI. The CDR3 is made up of 17 amino acids. V shed 5 bases and J 2 bases; nucleotides not matched to a gene: 11. For the CDR3, the DNA is TGTGCCAGCAGTCTTTCCGGGACAGGCTTGCCCTACAATGAGCAGTTCTTC. This codes for CASSLSGTGLPYNEQFF.

This clonotype was seen at least ten times. The V call is TRBV12-3 or TRBV12-4, the J call TRBJ1-3, with no clear D. The CDR3 has 13 residues. V lost 2 bases and J lost 4, with 6 bases in between. This chain's CDR3 is CASSLREGNTIYF. The CDR3 DNA sequence: TGTGCCAGCAGTTTAAGGGAGGGAAACACCATATATTTT.

This clonotype was seen at least ten times. The genes are TRBV5-1 and TRBJ2-1; TRBD1 aligns across 10 bases. Losses at the gene ends were 2 bases for V and 4 bases for J; bases not matched to a gene: 3. The length of the CDR3 is 15 residues. CDR1 is SGHRS and CDR2 is YFSETQ in the germline V gene. For the CDR3, the DNA is TGCGCCAGCAGCTTCTCGGGACAGGGGTACAATGAGCAGTTCTTC. It is translated as CASSFSGQGYNEQFF. Looking up the rest from reference TRBV5-1 and TRBJ2-1 gives the full variable domain: KAGVTQTPRYLIKTRGQQVTLSCSPISGHRSVSWYQQTPGQGLQFLFEYFSETQRNKGNFPGRFSGRQFSNSRSEMNVSTLELGDSALYLCASSFSGQGYNEQFFGPGTRLTVL.

This clonotype has at least ten counts. J is TRBJ2-4 and V is TRBV18, with D unresolved. The CDR3 covers 13 residues. CDR1 and CDR2 from the germline V gene are KGHSH and LQKENI. V gave up 5 bases and J gave up 4 bases, with 9 bases separating them. CDR3 coding DNA: TGTGCCAGCTCAGCCGCGGAAAAAAACATTCAGTACTTC. Translation gives CASSAAEKNIQYF.

This clonotype was counted at least ten times. The chain has TRBV7-8 and TRBJ1-5; D is unclear. Trimming stripped 0 bases from V and 3 bases from J, with 9 bases between. The CDR3 extends over 15 amino acids. Germline values: CDR1 SGHVS, CDR2 FQNEAQ. This CDR3 reads CASSLAWRDNQPQHF. CDR3 in DNA: TGTGCCAGCAGCTTAGCATGGCGGGACAATCAGCCCCAGCATTTT.

The V and J genes are TRBV9 and TRBJ1-5; tentative D call: TRBD1 (5 bases). The CDR3 is 13 residues long. Trimming removed 0 bases at V and 7 bases at J, with 8 bases between. CDR1 and CDR2 (germline): SGDLS, YYNGEE. The CDR3 protein is CASSVAGGQPQHF. CDR3 nucleotides: TGTGCCAGCAGCGTAGCTGGGGGGCAGCCCCAGCATTTT.

This clonotype was recorded at least ten times. CDR3 DNA: TGTGCCAGCAGTCCGGGCCAGGGCACCGGGGAGCTGTTTTTT. Amino acids: CASSPGQGTGELFF. V usage is TRBV3-1 and J usage is TRBJ2-2; TRBD1 might be the D (5 bases). The CDR3 length is 14 residues. The V and J ends lost 6 bases and 4 bases respectively, with 12 bases between them. Germline CDR1 is LGHDT and CDR2 is YNNKEL (reference sequence).

This clonotype was seen a few times. This chain uses TRBV25-1 with TRBJ2-3; D possibly corresponds to TRBD2 (5 bases). The germline gives CDR1 MGHDK, CDR2 SYGVNS. The CDR3 extends over 14 amino acids. V shed 6 bases and J shed 2 bases, with 12 bases lying between them. The CDR3 DNA follows: TGTGCCAGCAGCGGAGGAGCTTACACAGATACGCAGTATTTT. This gives the protein CASSGGAYTDTQYF.

This clonotype was detected many times. The chain couples TRBV19 to TRBJ2-7; 7 nucleotides align to TRBD1. This CDR3 region has 14 residues. The J segment lost 4 bases and the V segment lost 2 bases, leaving 5 bases of the junction unmatched. Germline loops: CDR1 LNHDA, CDR2 SQIVND (reference sequence). CDR3 nucleotides: TGTGCCAGTAGTATAACAGGGGTCGGATACGAGCAGTACTTC. It is translated as CASSITGVGYEQYF. The whole variable domain, remainder taken from reference TRBV19 and TRBJ2-7, is DGGITQSPKYLFRKEGQNVTLSCEQNLNHDAMYWYRQDPGQGLRLIYYSQIVNDFQKGDIAEGYSVSREKKESFPLTVTSAQKNPTAFYLCASSITGVGYEQYFGPGTRLTVT.